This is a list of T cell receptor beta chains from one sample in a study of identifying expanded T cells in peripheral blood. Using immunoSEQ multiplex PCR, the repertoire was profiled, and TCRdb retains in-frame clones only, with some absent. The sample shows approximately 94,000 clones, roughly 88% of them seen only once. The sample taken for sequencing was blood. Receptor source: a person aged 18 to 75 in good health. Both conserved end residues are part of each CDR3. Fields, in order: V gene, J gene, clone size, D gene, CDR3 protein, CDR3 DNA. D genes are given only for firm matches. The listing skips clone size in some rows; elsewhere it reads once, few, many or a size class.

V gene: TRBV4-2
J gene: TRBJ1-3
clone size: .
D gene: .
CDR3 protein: CASSQDLVQSSGNTIYF
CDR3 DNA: TGTGCCAGCAGCCAAGATTTGGTGCAGAGCTCTGGAAACACCATATATTTT

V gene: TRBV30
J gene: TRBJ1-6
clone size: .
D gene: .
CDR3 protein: CAWSVQGRSPLHF
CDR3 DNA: TGTGCCTGGAGTGTACAGGGCCGTTCACCCCTCCACTTT

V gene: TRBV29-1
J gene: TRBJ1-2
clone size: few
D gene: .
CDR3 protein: CSVGGYGYTF
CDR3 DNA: TGCAGCGTTGGTGGGTATGGCTACACCTTC

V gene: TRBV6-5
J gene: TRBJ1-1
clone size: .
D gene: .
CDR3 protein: CASSYSSGPNTEAFF
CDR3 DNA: TGTGCCAGCAGTTACTCGTCAGGGCCGAACACTGAAGCTTTCTTT

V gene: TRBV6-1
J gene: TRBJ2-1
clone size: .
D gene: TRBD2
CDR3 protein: CASKKTSGSWNEQFF
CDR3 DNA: TGTGCCAGCAAAAAGACTAGCGGGAGTTGGAACGAGCAGTTCTTC

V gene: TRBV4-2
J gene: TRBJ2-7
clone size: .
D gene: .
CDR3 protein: CASSQETGSAYLYEQYF
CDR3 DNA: TGTGCCAGCAGCCAAGAAACAGGGTCCGCGTACCTCTACGAGCAGTACTTC

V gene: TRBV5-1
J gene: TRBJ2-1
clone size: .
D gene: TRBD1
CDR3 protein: CASSTGTVSYNEQFF
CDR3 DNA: TGCGCCAGCAGCACAGGGACAGTCTCCTACAATGAGCAGTTCTTC

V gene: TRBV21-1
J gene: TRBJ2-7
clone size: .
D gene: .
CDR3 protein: CASSKGYQGAYEQYF
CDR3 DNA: TGTGCCAGCAGCAAAGGGTACCAGGGGGCCTACGAGCAGTACTTC

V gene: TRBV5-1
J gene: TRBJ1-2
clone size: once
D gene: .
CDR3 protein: CASSTTLGGPVGYTF
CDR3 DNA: TGCGCCAGCAGCACAACCCTGGGGGGACCCGTAGGCTACACCTTC

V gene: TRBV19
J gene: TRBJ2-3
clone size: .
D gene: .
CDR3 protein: CASTGGGRRVAGSTDTQYF
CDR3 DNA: TGTGCCAGTACGGGTGGAGGACGGAGGGTTGCGGGGTCCACAGATACGCAGTATTTT

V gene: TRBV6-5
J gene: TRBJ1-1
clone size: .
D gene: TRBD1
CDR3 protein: CASSYRGLVGTEAFF
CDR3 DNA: TGTGCCAGCAGTTACAGGGGGCTTGTGGGGACTGAAGCTTTCTTT

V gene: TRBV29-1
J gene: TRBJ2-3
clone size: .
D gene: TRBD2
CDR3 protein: CSGSGGVKSDTQYF
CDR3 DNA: TGCAGCGGTAGCGGGGGGGTCAAATCAGATACGCAGTATTTT

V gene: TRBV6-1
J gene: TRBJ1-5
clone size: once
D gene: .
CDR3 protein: CASMDTSDQPQHF
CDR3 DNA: TGTGCCAGCATGGACACCTCGGATCAGCCCCAGCATTTT

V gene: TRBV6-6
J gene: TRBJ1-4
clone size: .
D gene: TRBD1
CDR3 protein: CASSSRQGDEKLFF
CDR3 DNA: TGTGCCAGCAGTTCCCGACAGGGCGACGAAAAACTGTTTTTT

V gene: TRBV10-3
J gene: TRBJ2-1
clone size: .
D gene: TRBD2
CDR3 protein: CAISGLAGAEGEQFF
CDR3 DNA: TGTGCCATCAGCGGACTAGCGGGGGCCGAAGGTGAGCAGTTCTTC

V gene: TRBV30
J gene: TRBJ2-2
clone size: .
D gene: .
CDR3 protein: CAWSVRSAGELFF
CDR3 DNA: TGTGCCTGGAGTGTACGGTCCGCCGGGGAGCTGTTTTTT

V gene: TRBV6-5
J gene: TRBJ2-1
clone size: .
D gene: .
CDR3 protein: CASSSSTYNEQFF
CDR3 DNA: TGTGCCAGCAGTTCCAGTACCTACAATGAGCAGTTCTTC

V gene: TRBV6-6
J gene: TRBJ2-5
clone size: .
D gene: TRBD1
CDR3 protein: CASTAHGQGNQETQYF
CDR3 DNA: TGTGCCAGCACAGCACACGGACAGGGGAACCAAGAGACCCAGTACTTC

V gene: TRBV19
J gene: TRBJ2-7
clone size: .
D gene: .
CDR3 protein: CASSIGSPGHYEQYF
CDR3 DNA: TGTGCCAGTAGTATTGGGTCCCCGGGACATTACGAGCAGTACTTC

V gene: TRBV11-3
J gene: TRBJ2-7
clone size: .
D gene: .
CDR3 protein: CASSLAAGYGEQYF
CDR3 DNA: TGTGCCAGCAGCTTAGCAGCAGGGTATGGCGAGCAGTACTTC

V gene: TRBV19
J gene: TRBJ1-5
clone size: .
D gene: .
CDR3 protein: CASTTGRVFQPQHF
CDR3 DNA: TGTGCCAGTACCACGGGACGTGTATTTCAGCCCCAGCATTTT

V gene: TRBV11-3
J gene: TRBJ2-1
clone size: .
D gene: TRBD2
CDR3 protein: CASSLASGRAPYNEQFF
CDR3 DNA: TGTGCCAGCAGCTTAGCTAGCGGGAGGGCCCCCTACAATGAGCAGTTCTTC

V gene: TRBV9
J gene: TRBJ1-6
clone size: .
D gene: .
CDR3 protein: CASSVGLRDRSPLHF
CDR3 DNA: TGTGCCAGCAGCGTAGGGCTCAGGGATCGGTCACCCCTCCACTTT

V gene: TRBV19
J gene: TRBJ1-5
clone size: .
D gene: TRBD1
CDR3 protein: CASSPRDRGGSGNQPQHF
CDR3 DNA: TGTGCCAGTAGTCCAAGGGACAGGGGTGGTTCGGGCAATCAGCCCCAGCATTTT

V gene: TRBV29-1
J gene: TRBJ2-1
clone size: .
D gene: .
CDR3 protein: CSVEPQAYNEQFF
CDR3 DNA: TGCAGCGTTGAACCACAGGCCTACAATGAGCAGTTCTTC

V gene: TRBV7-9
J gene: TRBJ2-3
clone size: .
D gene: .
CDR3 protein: CASSLAPLTTDTQYF
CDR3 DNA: TGTGCCAGCAGCTTAGCGCCCTTGACCACAGATACGCAGTATTTT

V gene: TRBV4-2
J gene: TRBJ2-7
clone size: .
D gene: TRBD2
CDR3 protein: CASSQDLGGVESYEQYF
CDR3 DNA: TGTGCCAGCAGCCAAGACCTTGGGGGGGTTGAATCCTACGAGCAGTACTTC

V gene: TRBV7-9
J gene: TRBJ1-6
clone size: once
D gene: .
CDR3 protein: CASSPVGGSSYNSPLHF
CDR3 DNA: TGTGCCAGCAGCCCGGTCGGAGGGAGCTCCTATAATTCACCCCTCCACTTT

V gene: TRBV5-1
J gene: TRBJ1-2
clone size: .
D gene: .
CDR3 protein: CASSVDRRYGYTF
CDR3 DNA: TGCGCCAGCAGCGTGGACCGAAGGTATGGCTACACCTTC

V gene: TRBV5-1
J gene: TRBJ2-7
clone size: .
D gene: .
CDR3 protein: CASSPDGGVQYF
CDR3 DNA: TGCGCCAGCAGCCCGGATGGGGGCGTGCAGTACTTC

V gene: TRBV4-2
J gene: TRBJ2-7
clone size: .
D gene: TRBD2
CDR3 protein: CASSQEGLGLAGITTYEQYF
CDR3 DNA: TGTGCCAGCAGCCAAGAAGGACTTGGACTAGCGGGGATAACAACCTACGAGCAGTACTTC

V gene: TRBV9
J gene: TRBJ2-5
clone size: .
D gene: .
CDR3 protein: CASTLEPDTGGTQYF
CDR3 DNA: TGTGCCAGCACCCTAGAACCGGACACCGGCGGGACCCAGTACTTC

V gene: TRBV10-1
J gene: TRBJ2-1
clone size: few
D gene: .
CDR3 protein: CASSEDLVYNEQFF
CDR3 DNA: TGCGCCAGCAGTGAAGATCTAGTTTACAATGAGCAGTTCTTC

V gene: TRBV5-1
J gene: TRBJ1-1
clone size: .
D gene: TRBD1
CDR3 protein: CASSLDRGREAFF
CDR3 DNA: TGCGCCAGCAGCCTGGACAGGGGCCGGGAAGCTTTCTTT

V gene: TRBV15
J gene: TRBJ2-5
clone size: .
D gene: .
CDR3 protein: CATSRGRIPAQYF
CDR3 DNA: TGTGCCACCAGCAGAGGCCGAATCCCGGCCCAGTACTTC

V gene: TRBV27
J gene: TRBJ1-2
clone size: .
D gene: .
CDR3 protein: CASGERGDRYGYTF
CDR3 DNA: TGTGCCAGCGGGGAGAGGGGGGACCGCTATGGCTACACCTTC

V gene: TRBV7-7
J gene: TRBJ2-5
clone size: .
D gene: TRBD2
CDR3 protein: CASSLAARGGETQYF
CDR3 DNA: TGTGCCAGCAGCCTAGCGGCGAGGGGCGGGGAGACCCAGTACTTC

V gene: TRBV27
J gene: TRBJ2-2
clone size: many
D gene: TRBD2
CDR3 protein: CASSLATSGLNTGELFF
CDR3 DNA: TGTGCCAGCAGTTTAGCGACTAGCGGGTTAAACACCGGGGAGCTGTTTTTT

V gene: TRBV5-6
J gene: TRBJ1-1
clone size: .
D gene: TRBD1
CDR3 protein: CASSFRTGRNTEAFF
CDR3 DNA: TGTGCCAGCAGCTTCCGGACAGGGCGGAACACTGAAGCTTTCTTT

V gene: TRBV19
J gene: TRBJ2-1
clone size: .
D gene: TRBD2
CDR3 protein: CASSRTSGVDRNEQFF
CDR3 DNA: TGTGCCAGTAGCAGGACTAGCGGGGTGGATCGGAATGAGCAGTTCTTC

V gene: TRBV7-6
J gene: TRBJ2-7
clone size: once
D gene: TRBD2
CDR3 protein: CASSPISGGTYEQYF
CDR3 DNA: TGTGCCAGCAGCCCAATCTCGGGGGGGACCTACGAGCAGTACTTC

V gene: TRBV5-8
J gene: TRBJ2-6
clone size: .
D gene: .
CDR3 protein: CASSFRDSGANVLTF
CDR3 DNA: TGTGCCAGCAGCTTTCGGGACTCTGGGGCCAACGTCCTGACTTTC

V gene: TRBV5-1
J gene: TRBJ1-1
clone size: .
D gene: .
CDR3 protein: CASSPSGVENTEAFF
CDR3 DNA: TGCGCCAGCAGCCCCTCGGGAGTCGAGAACACTGAAGCTTTCTTT

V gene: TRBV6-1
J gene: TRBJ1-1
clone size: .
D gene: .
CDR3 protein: CASSEWRITEAFF
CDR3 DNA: TGTGCCAGCAGTGAATGGAGGATCACTGAAGCTTTCTTT

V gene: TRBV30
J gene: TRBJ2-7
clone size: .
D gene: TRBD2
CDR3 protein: CAWSVGLAGYYEQYF
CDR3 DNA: TGTGCCTGGAGTGTAGGACTAGCGGGGTACTACGAGCAGTACTTC